This entry concerns a single T cell receptor beta chain. Its antigen is currently unknown. CD4+ T cells specific for antigen were expanded with viral peptide pools by the ViraFEST assay before sequencing. Investigators separated out CD4+ T cells once more than nine days of culture had passed. The vaccine recipients had no prior SARS-CoV-2 infection, with negative nucleocapsid antibodies. Supplemented with 8.5 to 10 IU/ml IL-2 and 10 ug/ml peptides, approximately 2 million PBMC per well were kept in culture. At days 3 and 7, half of the medium was exchanged for IL-2 medium. Profiled with immunoSEQ multiplex PCR; TCRdb holds only in-frame clones, not every one. The data show fewer than 70,000 clones, about 80% seen once. The sample is drawn from a study of vaccination effects on CD4 cells after COVID-19. Study as a whole: Participants were vaccinated with two doses of either the BNT162b2 or mRNA-1273 vaccine.

Germline CDR1 and CDR2: MNHEY and SMNVEV (reference sequence). CDR3 length equals 15 residues. V gave up 6 bases and J gave up 9 bases, with 23 bases separating them. Study-level results: Whether induced by infection or by vaccine, clones showed marked clonal contraction late after vaccination.

The sequenced sample was CD4+ T cells from PBMCs cultured with SARS-CoV-2 spike peptides, obtained before COVID-19 vaccination. The chain combines TRBV27 with TRBJ1-2; D ambiguous. The clonotype originates from a human donor who received a COVID-19 vaccine. CDR3 in DNA: TGTGCCAGCAGACCGGGTGGGCAGCCGAGGAAGAGCTACACCTTC. Amino acids: CASRPGGQPRKSYTF.